Below are 13 T cell receptor beta chains sequenced from a single sample in a study of cytomegalovirus exposure and HLA in healthy donors. With 60 Vbeta and 13 Jbeta primers, the PCR was carried out. Some clones are missing from TCRdb's copy, which holds only in-frame ones; the method was immunoSEQ multiplex PCR. Found here are 150,000 or so clones, over 60% of them singletons; the top ten hold about 1.5%. Material: PBMCs. The receptors here all came from a woman younger than 30 in good health and CMV-seronegative.

The chain carries TRBV11-3 and TRBJ2-1, with TRBD2 as a possible D gene (6 bases). CDR3 size: 14 residues. With 1 base removed from V and 9 bases from J, the gap between germline ends came to 13 bases. From germline, CDR1 is SGHNT and CDR2 YENEEA. CDR3 protein: CASSLAGRGSEQFF. DNA for the CDR3: TGTGCCAGCAGCTTAGCGGGCCGGGGGAGTGAGCAGTTCTTC.

The CDR3 protein is CASSLDPLTGGPNTEAFF. CDR3 DNA sequence: TGTGCCAGCAGCTTAGACCCTTTGACAGGGGGACCGAACACTGAAGCTTTCTTT. The chain carries TRBV7-2 and TRBJ1-1; 9 nucleotides agree with TRBD1. CDR3 length: 18 amino acids. V dropped 1 base and J dropped 1; count of bases not matched to a gene: 10. In germline, CDR1 is SGHTA, CDR2 FQGNSA.

The genes are TRBV19 and TRBJ1-2; no clear D gene. Trimming pared 4 bases from V and 4 bases from J, leaving 13 bases between. In germline, CDR1 is LNHDA, CDR2 SQIVND (reference sequence). The CDR3 is made up of 14 amino acids. The CDR3 DNA reads as TGTGCCAGTAGTAACCTGGCCCGATCCTATGGCTACACCTTC. This encodes CASSNLARSYGYTF.

This clone was seen a few times. The chain has TRBV5-1 and TRBJ1-6, with D perhaps matching TRBD1 (6 bases). Germline lookup yields CDR1 SGHRS and CDR2 YFSETQ. CDR3 length: 14 amino acids. Trimming stripped 3 bases from V and 8 bases from J, with 12 bases between. The CDR3 loop is CASSSRGYDSPLHF. DNA of the CDR3: TGCGCCAGCAGCTCAAGGGGGTACGATTCACCCCTCCACTTT.

The CDR3 is CASSPTGTYTGELFF. The DNA of the CDR3 is TGTGCCAGCTCACCAACAGGGACATACACCGGGGAGCTGTTTTTT. The chain carries TRBV18 and TRBJ2-2; perhaps TRBD1 as D (6 bases). Germline V gives CDR1 KGHSH, CDR2 LQKENI. Trimming pared 2 bases from V and 3 bases from J, leaving 10 bases between. The CDR3 covers 15 residues.

This clone was seen just once. The rearrangement links TRBV7-6 to TRBJ1-2; no definite D call. The CDR3 spans 14 residues. Germline V gene data show CDR1 as SGHVS and CDR2 as FNYEAQ. V was shortened by 1 base and J by 4 bases, with 10 bases between the two germline ends. The CDR3 nucleotides read TGTGCCAGCAGCTTAGGCGGTACACGCTATGGCTACACCTTC. Protein product: CASSLGGTRYGYTF.

The chain joins TRBV7-2 to TRBJ2-7; 8 bases align to TRBD1. With 5 bases clipped from V and 2 bases from J, the junction kept 8 bases outside the gene matches. This CDR3 spans 15 amino acids. Germline CDR1 SGHTA, CDR2 FQGNSA. The CDR3 loop reads CASSASGQAAYEQYV. The DNA for the CDR3 is TGTGCCAGCAGCGCTTCGGGACAGGCGGCCTACGAGCAGTACGTC.

This sequence joins TRBV18 and TRBJ2-1, with TRBD2 identical over 7 bases. The J segment lost 4 bases and the V segment lost 1 base, leaving 4 bases of the junction unmatched. Germline CDR1 KGHSH, CDR2 LQKENI. There are 15 residues in the CDR3. CDR3 sequence (DNA): TGTGCCAGCTCACCACGACTAGCTGGGTACAATGAGCAGTTCTTC. Translating it yields CASSPRLAGYNEQFF.

This clone was picked up one time. The J gene is TRBJ1-2, the V gene TRBV5-1; TRBD1 is a possible D gene (6 bases). Between the trimmed V and J ends, which lost 5 bases and 6 bases, there was a span of 17 bases. The CDR3 contains 14 residues. The germline gives CDR1 SGHRS, CDR2 YFSETQ. Written as DNA, the CDR3 is TGCGCCAGCAGTCCCCAGGGGACACTACATGGCTACACCTTC. It yields the protein CASSPQGTLHGYTF.

This clone was counted only a few times. CDR3 bases: TGTGCCAGCAGCAAATGGGACAGGGATGGCTACACCTTC. This encodes CASSKWDRDGYTF. The chain carries TRBV2 and TRBJ1-2, with TRBD1 matching 9 bases. The CDR3 loop spans 13 amino acids. V lost 6 bases, J lost 6 bases, and 5 bases stayed unmatched. CDR1 is SNHLY and CDR2 is FYNNEI in the germline V gene.

The rearrangement uses TRBV7-2 and TRBJ2-5, with 10 positions matching TRBD2. This CDR3 has 15 residues. V trimming: 2 bases; J trimming: 5 bases; junction bases outside the gene matches: 5. Germline CDR1 SGHTA, CDR2 FQGNSA. The CDR3 bases are TGTGCCAGCAGCTTAAATAGCGGGGGGAGTGAGACCCAGTACTTC. This encodes CASSLNSGGSETQYF.

The chain carries TRBV6-5 and TRBJ2-3; D perhaps matches TRBD1 (6 bases). V dropped 4 bases and J dropped 1 base, with 12 bases sitting between them. This CDR3 spans 15 amino acids. The germline V gene encodes CDR1 MNHEY and CDR2 SVGAGI. In DNA form, the CDR3 reads TGTGCCAGCAGTTCTCAACAGGGAGGCACAGATACGCAGTATTTT. This gives the protein CASSSQQGGTDTQYF.

This chain connects TRBV7-2 to TRBJ2-7; 7 nucleotides match TRBD2. Losses at the gene ends were 3 bases for V and 3 bases for J; bases not matched to a gene: 2. The CDR3 runs to 13 residues. Germline V gives CDR1 SGHTA, CDR2 FQGNSA. Here the CDR3 DNA reads TGTGCCAGCAGCTTCCCGGGGGGCTACGAGCAGTACGTC. Translated: CASSFPGGYEQYV.